This entry describes one TCR beta chain. The antigen it recognizes is unknown. No qualities accompany the bases; no much larger clone lies one base away. This record belongs to a study of shared T cell receptors in the human thymus (dated by TCRdb to 2020 to 2023). The study in broad terms: The study examined how the human thymus generates shared, self-reactive T-cell receptor alpha chains.

Library preparation employed the immunoSEQ multiplex PCR assay. TCRdb stores this immuneACCESS table with in-frame sequences only. Part of the clones is absent; in the studies checked, under half of the shortfall reflects unresolved V genes, and no reason is known for the rest. For this sample the table gives 500,000 to 850,000 clones, of which 70% to 90% were detected only once. The ten largest clones take up 0.0094% of the sample. The CDR3, cysteine through phenylalanine, is 13 amino acids long. Just the 39-base CDR3 DNA is kept, in frame starting at base 1. Based on the germline V gene, the CDR1 and CDR2 sequences are SGHRS and YFSETQ. Trimming takes 1 base from V and 5 bases from J, and the germline ends sit 9 bases apart. These data were likewise used in another study, on human thymus T cells. The second paper states: The donors were immunologically healthy infants in Finland who had open corrective cardiac surgery for congenital heart defects. Thymus tissue was obtained as surgical resects removed during corrective cardiac surgery. Both the thymic and the peripheral blood repertoires appeared to show biased V and J gene segment usage. According to the related research, thymic TCR repertoires were highly overlapping among unrelated individuals. The study characterized TCR alpha and beta repertoires from under 10 infant thymus samples and four related peripheral blood samples. Donor ages ranging from about 7 to 244 days were recorded, and about six male and a couple of female infants were included in the cohort. Thymocytes were released mechanically from tissue and stored at -70 °C as pellets of roughly 9.5-32 million cells. A QIAsymphony instrument was used to extract genomic DNA from frozen cell pellets. TCRB and TCRAD loci were amplified from a standardized quantity of quality-controlled genomic DNA using the immunoSEQ multiplex PCR assay. The amplicons covered the V(D)J region and were long enough to include the CDR3 and to identify the V and J genes. Amplicon sequencing was performed on an Illumina platform through the commercial immunoSEQ service. Primer bias and sequencing errors were corrected using previously described methods, and TCRAD and TCRB definitions followed the IMGT database. The repertoires were analysed using immunoSEQ Analyzer 3.0 and VDJTools for basic statistics, V/J segment usage, diversity estimates, rarefaction and pairwise overlap. Diversity was estimated with Chao1, ChaoE, Efron-Thisted, Shannon and inverse Simpson indices, and also on datasets down-sampled to the smallest sample. Repertoire overlap used strict matching of CDR3 nucleotide sequence, V gene and J gene, with Jaccard-based multidimensional scaling clustering. Thymus samples yielded on average approximately 860,000 unique TCRB clonotypes, compared with 80,000 to 85,000 from blood samples.

The source material was thymocytes. Recombination connected TRBV5-1 to TRBJ2-5, and the D gene may be TRBD1, 5 bases matching. This receptor was identified in a boy younger than two with a congenital heart defect. Donor details come from another sample of the same person, matched by shared clones. The DNA sequence reads TGCGCCAGCAGCTTGAAGAAGGGGGAGACCCAGTACTTC. Its protein product is CASSLKKGETQYF.